This is a list of T cell receptor beta chains from one sample in a study of early T cells in non-severe SARS-CoV-2 infection. A single record per CDR3 protein comes from TCRdb applying MiXCR to the 5' RACE reads. The sample contains tens of thousands of distinct CDR3 sequences, 10% to 15% of which appear only once. The sample comprised whole blood. The source of these receptors is an adult who was a healthcare worker with PCR-confirmed SARS-CoV-2 infection or an uninfected control (not recorded which). Both conserved end residues are part of each CDR3. Each record gives: J gene, D gene, clone size, V gene, CDR3 DNA, CDR3 protein. D genes are given only for firm matches. The size field is filled for only some rows; it gives once, few, many or a size class.

TRBJ2-1,TRBD2,.,TRBV18,TGTGCCAGCTCACCGTTTCAGACTAGCCGGTACAATGAGCAGTTCTTC,CASSPFQTSRYNEQFF
TRBJ1-5,.,many,TRBV6-1,TGTGCCAGCAGTGTCGGACGGCCCCAGCATTTT,CASSVGRPQHF
TRBJ1-1,.,many,TRBV6-1,TGTGCCAGCAGTGAGGTTGAGAACACTGAAGCTTTCTTT,CASSEVENTEAFF
TRBJ2-7,.,few,TRBV29-1,TGCAGCGTTTCGAAGGGGGGCAAAGGCTACGAGCAGTACTTC,CSVSKGGKGYEQYF
TRBJ2-2,.,.,TRBV29-1,TGCAGCGCGAGGACAGCCAACACCGGGGAGCTGTTTTTT,CSARTANTGELFF
TRBJ2-1,.,few,TRBV29-1,TGCAGCGTTGAAGGAGGTAAAGTAAGCTCCTACAATGAGCAGTTCTTC,CSVEGGKVSSYNEQFF
TRBJ2-7,.,many,TRBV28,TGTGCCAGCGGAGCCTACGAGCAGTACTTC,CASGAYEQYF
TRBJ1-2,.,many,TRBV2,TGTGCCAGCAGGGGGCGGGTTGTAGCTAACTATGGCTACACCTTC,CASRGRVVANYGYTF
TRBJ2-7,.,.,TRBV20-1,TGCAGTGCCCCCGGGTCCAGCTACGAGCAGTACTTC,CSAPGSSYEQYF
TRBJ1-4,.,few,TRBV7-8,TGTGCCAGCAGCCCAGATAGAGGGGCAGAGCCGGCAACTAATGAAAAACTGTTTTTT,CASSPDRGAEPATNEKLFF
TRBJ1-2,TRBD1,many,TRBV6-5,TGTGCCAGCAGGCCGGGACAGGGGCGGCACTATGGCTACACCTTC,CASRPGQGRHYGYTF
TRBJ2-1,TRBD2,many,TRBV27,TGTGCCAGCAGTTCAGGGACTAGCGGGAGGATGGGGAACAATGAGCAGTTCTTC,CASSSGTSGRMGNNEQFF
TRBJ1-6,.,few,TRBV11-2,TGTGCCAGCAGCTCTAAGGATAATTCACCCCTCCACTTT,CASSSKDNSPLHF
TRBJ2-1,TRBD1,few,TRBV4-2,TGTGCCAGCAGCCAGGGAACAGGGGGCGATTACAATGAGCAGTTCTTC,CASSQGTGGDYNEQFF
TRBJ1-6,TRBD1,.,TRBV29-1,TGCAGCGTCCAAACAGGGGGCCAGGGGGCCGGTAATTCACCCCTCCACTTT,CSVQTGGQGAGNSPLHF
TRBJ1-1,TRBD1,.,TRBV7-9,TGTGCCAGCAGGGAATGGGACAGGGCGAACACTGAAGCTTTCTTT,CASREWDRANTEAFF
TRBJ2-3,TRBD2,few,TRBV5-1,TGCGCCAGCAGCAGCGGGGGATTGGTGGATACGCAGTATTTT,CASSSGGLVDTQYF
TRBJ2-7,.,.,TRBV28,TGTGCCACCGTTTTTCAGGGTACCTACGAGCAGTACTTC,CATVFQGTYEQYF
TRBJ1-6,.,few,TRBV7-3,TGTGCCAGCAGCTTCACGCTGGGTCCACCCCTCCACTTT,CASSFTLGPPLHF
TRBJ1-1,.,few,TRBV2,TGTGCCAGCAGGACAGACTGGAACACTGAAGCTTTCTTT,CASRTDWNTEAFF
TRBJ2-7,TRBD1,medium-sized,TRBV6-5,TGTGCCAGCAGTTACTCGTCAGGGGGCATCTACGAGCAGTACTTC,CASSYSSGGIYEQYF
TRBJ2-1,.,.,TRBV29-1,TGCAGCCTCGCCGGGGGGCTCCTTTCCTACAATGAGCAGTTCTTC,CSLAGGLLSYNEQFF
TRBJ2-3,.,many,TRBV7-8,TGTGCCAGCAGCTTAGAATCGGGGGGCGAGGCCCATAGTGGAGATACGCAGTATTTT,CASSLESGGEAHSGDTQYF
TRBJ1-1,.,.,TRBV29-1,TGCAGCGCCCGCGGAAGGGGGGACTGGACTGAAGCTTTCTTT,CSARGRGDWTEAFF
TRBJ2-7,.,.,TRBV10-3,TGTGCCATCAGTGAGTCGTTTGGGCGTTCCTACGAGCAGTACTTC,CAISESFGRSYEQYF
TRBJ2-3,.,few,TRBV29-1,TGCAGCCCCTGGACCGTCACAGATACGCAGTATTTT,CSPWTVTDTQYF
TRBJ1-5,.,few,TRBV28,TGTGCCAGCAGTTTTCGGGGGGCCCGACATCCCCAGCATTTT,CASSFRGARHPQHF
TRBJ2-2,TRBD2,.,TRBV4-2,TGTGCCAGCAGCCGAGATCCGGGACTAGGGGACACCGGGGAGCTGTTTTTT,CASSRDPGLGDTGELFF
TRBJ2-5,.,many,TRBV5-1,TGCGCCAGCAGCTTGGACGTAGGTTCGAGTGCGGGAGAGACCCAGTACTTC,CASSLDVGSSAGETQYF
TRBJ2-3,.,.,TRBV20-1,TGCAGTGCGTTTCGACAAGGCGATACGCAGTATTTT,CSAFRQGDTQYF
TRBJ1-5,.,few,TRBV20-1,TGCAGTGCCGAGGACGGAAAGTATAATCAGCCCCAGCATTTT,CSAEDGKYNQPQHF
TRBJ1-2,.,many,TRBV11-2,TGTGCCAGCAGCCTAGTAAGGCAGGATGGCTACACCTTC,CASSLVRQDGYTF
TRBJ2-1,TRBD2,few,TRBV29-1,TGCAGCGCGAGTGGGACTAGCGGGGAGCAGTTCTTC,CSASGTSGEQFF
TRBJ2-7,.,many,TRBV29-1,TGCAGCGTTCGAGCGAGCTCCTACGAGCAGTACTTC,CSVRASSYEQYF
TRBJ1-2,.,medium-sized,TRBV6-5,TGTGCCAGCAGTCCTTGGGACAAGCCCAACTATGGCTACACCTTC,CASSPWDKPNYGYTF
TRBJ2-1,TRBD2,.,TRBV3-1,TGTGCCAGCAGCCAAGACCTTCCGGGGGGGCAGTTCTTC,CASSQDLPGGQFF
TRBJ1-5,.,few,TRBV28,TGTGCCAGCAGCTTCGGGCCTAACGGGTTTAGCAATCAGCCCCAGCATTTT,CASSFGPNGFSNQPQHF
TRBJ2-2,.,.,TRBV24-1,TGTGCCACCAGGATAAACACCGGGGAGCTGTTTTTT,CATRINTGELFF
TRBJ2-2,.,.,TRBV5-1,TGCGCCAGCAGCTTGAGCGCAGCGAACACCGGGGAGCTGTTTTTT,CASSLSAANTGELFF
TRBJ2-1,.,.,TRBV6-5,TGTGCCAGCAGTTACGTAGGAGCGGATGAGCAGTTCTTC,CASSYVGADEQFF
TRBJ2-7,.,many,TRBV7-9,TGTGCCAGCAGCGCACAGGGGGGGATTGACGAGCAGTACTTC,CASSAQGGIDEQYF
TRBJ2-7,.,many,TRBV29-1,TGCAGCGTTGAGTGGCAGGGCCGTCGGGACGAGCAGTACTTC,CSVEWQGRRDEQYF
TRBJ1-2,.,few,TRBV5-5,TGTGCCAGCAGCTTGCTCGGACAGACTAACTATGGCTACACCTTC,CASSLLGQTNYGYTF
TRBJ1-4,.,many,TRBV20-1,TGCAGCGCAAGGACAGATCCTAATGAAAAACTGTTTTTT,CSARTDPNEKLFF
TRBJ2-3,TRBD2,.,TRBV2,TGTGCCAGCAGGAGACTAGCAGGAACGACAGATACGCAGTATTTT,CASRRLAGTTDTQYF
TRBJ2-4,.,few,TRBV11-1,TGTGCCAGCAGCACTCCCGGACCAGCGGGCAACATTCAGTACTTC,CASSTPGPAGNIQYF
TRBJ1-5,.,.,TRBV5-5,TGTGCCAGCAGCCCGGCCGGAAGCAATCAGCCCCAGCATTTT,CASSPAGSNQPQHF
TRBJ1-1,TRBD1,.,TRBV20-1,TGCAGTGCTCCGACAGGGGGCTCGGGGAACACTGAAGCTTTCTTT,CSAPTGGSGNTEAFF
TRBJ1-4,.,many,TRBV18,TGTGCCAGCTCACCAGGAGTCGCAGGGTCAGGAGAAAAACTGTTTTTT,CASSPGVAGSGEKLFF
TRBJ2-3,.,.,TRBV7-2,TGTGCCAGCAGCTTAAATGCTAAAGCAAATATGCAGTATTTT,CASSLNAKANMQYF
TRBJ2-1,.,many,TRBV6-5,TGTGCCAGCAGTTACTCAGGTACCTCCTACAATGAGCAGTTCTTC,CASSYSGTSYNEQFF
TRBJ2-3,TRBD2,many,TRBV20-1,TGCAGTGCACCCTCTAGCGGGCGAGGAACAGATACGCAGTATTTT,CSAPSSGRGTDTQYF
TRBJ1-6,.,few,TRBV5-4,TGTGCCAGCAGCGGGGGGAATTCACCCCTCCACTTT,CASSGGNSPLHF